The following is a T cell receptor beta chain sequence with its context. The data stem from a study of blood T cell repertoires in COVID-19. Study-level background: The origin of the acute and convalescent COVID-19 samples was the United States, Italy and Spain. Sample material is recorded as cDNA or gDNA derived from T cells, B-cell-depleted T cells, or PBMCs.

The CDR3 sequence is 16 residues long. V was clipped by 7 bases and J by 0 bases; unmatched bases: 7. The V gene's germline CDR1 is SQVTM and CDR2 ANQGSEA. Ages ranged from roughly 18 to 100 years, with residence in about 23 US areas. Clinical history as reported by participants underpinned cohort assignment. The protocol was immunoSEQ multiplex PCR, while the TCRdb copy is restricted to in-frame clones and leaves out a portion. The table records fewer than 350,000 clones, nearly 90% of them present only once. The sequence was obtained from a woman younger than 35 with acute COVID-19. This rearrangement joins TRBV29-1 to TRBJ2-3; the match to TRBD2 covers 13 bases. Sample: PBMCs or T cells enriched from blood (not recorded which). The CDR3 DNA is TGCAGCGGATTGGGACTAGCGGGACCAAGCACAGATACGCAGTATTTT. Encoded protein: CSGLGLAGPSTDTQYF.